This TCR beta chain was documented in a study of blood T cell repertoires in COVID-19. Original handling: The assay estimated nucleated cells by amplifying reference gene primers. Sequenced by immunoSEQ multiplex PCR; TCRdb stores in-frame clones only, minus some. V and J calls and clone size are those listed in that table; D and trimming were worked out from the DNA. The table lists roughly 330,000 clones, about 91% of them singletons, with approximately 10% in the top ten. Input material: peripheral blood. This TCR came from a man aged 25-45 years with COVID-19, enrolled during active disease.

The DNA of the CDR3 is TGTGCCAGCAGCTTAATGGAGGCCCAGCCCCAGCATTTT. Residues: CASSLMEAQPQHF. V gene TRBV7-9 combines with J gene TRBJ1-5; no clear D gene. The CDR3 sequence is 13 residues long. Germline loops: CDR1 SEHNR, CDR2 FQNEAQ (reference sequence). V was cut by 2 bases and J by 7 bases, with 9 bases left in between.